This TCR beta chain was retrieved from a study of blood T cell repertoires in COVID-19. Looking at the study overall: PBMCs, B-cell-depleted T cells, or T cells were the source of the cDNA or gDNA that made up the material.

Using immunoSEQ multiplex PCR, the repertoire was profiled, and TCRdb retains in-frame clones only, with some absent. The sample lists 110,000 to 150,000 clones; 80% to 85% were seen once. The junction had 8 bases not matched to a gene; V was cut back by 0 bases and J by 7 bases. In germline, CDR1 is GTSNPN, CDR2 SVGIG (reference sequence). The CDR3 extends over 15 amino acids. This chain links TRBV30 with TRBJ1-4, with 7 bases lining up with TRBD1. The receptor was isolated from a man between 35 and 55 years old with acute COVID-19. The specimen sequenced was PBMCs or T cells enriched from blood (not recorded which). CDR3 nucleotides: TGTGCCTGGAGTGTCAAGGGGGACAGTGCTGAAAAACTGTTTTTT. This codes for CAWSVKGDSAEKLFF.